A single sample gave rise to the 6 T cell receptor beta chains below, sequenced in a study of blood T cells in healthy people across ages. A J-beta primer mix and a sample-barcoded 5' primer were used in a second PCR of about 7 to 11 cycles. TCRdb ran MiXCR on the 5' RACE reads and lists one entry per CDR3 protein. This repertoire shows hundreds of thousands of distinct CDR3 sequences, over 20% found once; its top ten account for 3.5% to 4%. Material for sequencing was blood. The receptor source for this set is a man in his sixties or seventies in good health.

This clonotype was detected a few times. This rearrangement joins TRBV29-1 to TRBJ2-7; TRBD1 might be the D (6 bases). The V gene lost 2 bases and the J gene lost 3 bases, with 14 bases spanning the gap. Germline lookup yields CDR1 SQVTM and CDR2 ANQGSEA. This CDR3 comprises 14 residues. In DNA form, the CDR3 reads TGCAGCGTTGAAAGTCAGGGGAAAGGCTACGAGCAGTACTTC. Residues: CSVESQGKGYEQYF.

This clonotype has just a few counts. The chain recombines TRBV11-2 with TRBJ2-1, with 9 bases lining up with TRBD2. J was trimmed by 4 bases and V by 4 bases; bases with no gene match: 20. CDR1 is SGHAT and CDR2 is FQNNGV in the germline V gene. The CDR3 sequence is 20 residues long. CDR3 amino acids: CASSYPFTARTSEIYNEQFF. In DNA form, the CDR3 reads TGTGCCAGCAGCTACCCGTTTACTGCCCGGACTAGCGAGATATACAATGAGCAGTTCTTC.

This chain joins TRBV10-1 and TRBJ2-2; D might be TRBD2 (6 bases). The CDR3 is made up of 15 amino acids. V gave up 0 bases and J gave up 2 bases, with 7 bases separating them. Germline V lookup: CDR1 WNHNN, CDR2 SYGVQD (reference sequence). Here the CDR3 DNA reads TGCGCCAGCAGTGAGTCGGGACTCAACACCGGGGAGCTGTTTTTT. Its translation is CASSESGLNTGELFF.

V usage is TRBV19 and J usage is TRBJ2-3; 8 bases agree with TRBD2. The CDR3 length is 16 residues. The V segment lost 5 bases and the J segment 0 bases; nucleotides outside the gene matches: 7. Germline V lookup: CDR1 LNHDA, CDR2 SQIVND (reference sequence). The CDR3 region is CASSSRLATSTDTQYF. CDR3 coding DNA: TGTGCCAGTAGTTCGCGACTAGCGACAAGCACAGATACGCAGTATTTT. Filled out from reference TRBV19 and TRBJ2-3, the complete variable domain reads DGGITQSPKYLFRKEGQNVTLSCEQNLNHDAMYWYRQDPGQGLRLIYYSQIVNDFQKGDIAEGYSVSREKKESFPLTVTSAQKNPTAFYLCASSSRLATSTDTQYFGPGTRLTVL.

This clonotype was observed a handful of times. The V and J genes are TRBV7-2 and TRBJ2-3; D could derive from TRBD1 or TRBD2 (5 bases each). V shed 5 bases and J shed 2 bases, with 20 bases lying between them. Germline V lookup: CDR1 SGHTA, CDR2 FQGNSA. The CDR3 consists of 17 residues. The CDR3 nucleotides read TGTGCCAGCAGCGCAGGGTGGGGAGTCGACTCCACAGATACGCAGTATTTT. Protein sequence: CASSAGWGVDSTDTQYF. The variable domain in full, with the rest retrieved from reference TRBV7-2 and TRBJ2-3, is GAGVSQSPSNKVTEKGKDVELRCDPISGHTALYWYRQSLGQGLEFLIYFQGNSAPDKSGLPSDRFSAERTGGSVSTLTIQRTQQEDSAVYLCASSAGWGVDSTDTQYFGPGTRLTVL.

V is TRBV7-8 and J is TRBJ2-4; 7 bases are a match to TRBD1. The CDR3 is 14 amino acids. CDR1 is SGHVS and CDR2 is FQNEAQ in the germline V gene. Losses at the gene ends were 3 bases for V and 6 bases for J; bases not matched to a gene: 5. The CDR3 region is CASSFGQARNIQYF. For the CDR3, the DNA is TGTGCCAGCAGCTTCGGACAGGCCCGAAACATTCAGTACTTC. The variable domain in full, completed from reference TRBV7-8 and TRBJ2-4, reads GAGVSQSPRYKVAKRGQDVALRCDPISGHVSLFWYQQALGQGPEFLTYFQNEAQLDKSGLPSDRFFAERPEGSVSTLKIQRTQQEDSAVYLCASSFGQARNIQYFGAGTRLSVL.